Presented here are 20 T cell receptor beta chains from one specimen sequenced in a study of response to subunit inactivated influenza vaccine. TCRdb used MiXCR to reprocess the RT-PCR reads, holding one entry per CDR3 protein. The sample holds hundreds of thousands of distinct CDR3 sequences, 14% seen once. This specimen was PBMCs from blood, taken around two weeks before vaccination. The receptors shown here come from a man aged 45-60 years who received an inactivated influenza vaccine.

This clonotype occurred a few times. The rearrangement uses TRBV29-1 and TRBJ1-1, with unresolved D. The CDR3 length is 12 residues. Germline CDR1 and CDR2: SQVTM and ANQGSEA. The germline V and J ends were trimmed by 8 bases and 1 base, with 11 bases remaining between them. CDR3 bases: TGCAGCACCATTGGAGGGAACACTGAAGCTTTCTTT. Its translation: CSTIGGNTEAFF.

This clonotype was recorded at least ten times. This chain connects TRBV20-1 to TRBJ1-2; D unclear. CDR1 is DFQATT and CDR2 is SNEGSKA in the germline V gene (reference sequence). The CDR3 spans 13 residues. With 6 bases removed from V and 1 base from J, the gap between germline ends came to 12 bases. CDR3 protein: CSAWEGYNYGYTF. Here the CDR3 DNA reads TGCAGTGCGTGGGAAGGGTATAACTATGGCTACACCTTC.

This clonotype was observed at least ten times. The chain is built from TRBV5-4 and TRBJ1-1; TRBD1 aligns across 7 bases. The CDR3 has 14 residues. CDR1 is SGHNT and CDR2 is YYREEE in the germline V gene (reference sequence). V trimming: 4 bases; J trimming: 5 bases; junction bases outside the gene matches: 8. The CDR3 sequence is CASSLWTGGTEAFF. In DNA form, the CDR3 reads TGTGCCAGCAGCCTATGGACAGGAGGGACTGAAGCTTTCTTT.

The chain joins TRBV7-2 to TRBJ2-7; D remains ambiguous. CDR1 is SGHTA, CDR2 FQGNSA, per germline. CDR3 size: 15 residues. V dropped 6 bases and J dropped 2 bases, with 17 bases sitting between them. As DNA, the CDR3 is TGTGCCAGCAGGGTGTTGGGGTCCCCCGCCTACGAGCAGTACTTC. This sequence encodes CASRVLGSPAYEQYF.

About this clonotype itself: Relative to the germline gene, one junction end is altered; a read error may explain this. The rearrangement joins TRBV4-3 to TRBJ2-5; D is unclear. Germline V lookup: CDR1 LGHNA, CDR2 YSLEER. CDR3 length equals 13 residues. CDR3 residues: CASSPAALETEYF. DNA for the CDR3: TGCGCCAGCAGCCCAGCCGCCTTAGAGACCGAGTACTTC.

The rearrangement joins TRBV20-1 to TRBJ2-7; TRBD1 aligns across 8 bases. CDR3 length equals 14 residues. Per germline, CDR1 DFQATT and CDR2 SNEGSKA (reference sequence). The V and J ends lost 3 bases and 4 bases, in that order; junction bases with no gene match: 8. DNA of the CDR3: TGCAGTGCTAGTAAGGGACAGGCGGGTTACGAGCAGTACTTC. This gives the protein CSASKGQAGYEQYF.

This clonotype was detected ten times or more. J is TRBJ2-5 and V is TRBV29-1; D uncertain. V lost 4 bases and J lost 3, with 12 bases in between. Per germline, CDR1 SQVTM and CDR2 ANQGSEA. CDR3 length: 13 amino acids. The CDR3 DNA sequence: TGCAGCGTTGTCCGGTCCTCCGAAGAGACCCAGTACTTC. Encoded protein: CSVVRSSEETQYF.

The CDR3 DNA reads as TGCGCCAGCAGCTTGGATACAGCTTCCTACGAGCAGTACTTC. Protein sequence: CASSLDTASYEQYF. V is TRBV5-1 and J is TRBJ2-7; D gene unclear. Per germline, CDR1 SGHRS and CDR2 YFSETQ. V gave up 0 bases and J gave up 1 base, with 8 bases separating them. The CDR3 sequence is 14 residues long.

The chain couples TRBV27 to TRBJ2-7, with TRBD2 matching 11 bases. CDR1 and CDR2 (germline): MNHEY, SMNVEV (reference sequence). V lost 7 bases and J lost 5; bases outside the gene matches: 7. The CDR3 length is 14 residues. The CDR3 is CASTPGTSGNEQYF. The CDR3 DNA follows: TGTGCCAGCACCCCCGGGACTAGCGGTAACGAGCAGTACTTC.

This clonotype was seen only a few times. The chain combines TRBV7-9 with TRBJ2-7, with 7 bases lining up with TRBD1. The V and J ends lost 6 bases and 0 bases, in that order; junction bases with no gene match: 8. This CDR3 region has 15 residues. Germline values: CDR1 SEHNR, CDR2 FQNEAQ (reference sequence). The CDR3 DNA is TGTGCCAGCAGGAAACAGGGGTCTTTCTCCTACGAGCAGTACTTC. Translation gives CASRKQGSFSYEQYF.

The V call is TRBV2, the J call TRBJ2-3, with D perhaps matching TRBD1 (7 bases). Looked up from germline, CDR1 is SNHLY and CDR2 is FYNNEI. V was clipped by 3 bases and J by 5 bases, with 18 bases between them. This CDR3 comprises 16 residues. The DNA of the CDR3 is TGTGCCAGCAGTGATATTCGGAGGGGGCATGGAGATACGCAGTATTTT. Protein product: CASSDIRRGHGDTQYF. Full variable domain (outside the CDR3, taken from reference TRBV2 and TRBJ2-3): EPEVTQTPSHQVTQMGQEVILRCVPISNHLYFYWYRQILGQKVEFLVSFYNNEISEKSEIFDDQFSVERPDGSNFTLKIRSTKLEDSAMYFCASSDIRRGHGDTQYFGPGTRLTVL.

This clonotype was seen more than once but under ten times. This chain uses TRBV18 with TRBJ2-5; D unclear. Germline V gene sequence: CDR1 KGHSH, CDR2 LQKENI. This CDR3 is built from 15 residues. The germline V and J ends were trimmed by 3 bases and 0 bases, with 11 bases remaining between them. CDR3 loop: CASSPLPENQETQYF. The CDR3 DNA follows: TGTGCCAGCTCACCCCTTCCGGAGAACCAAGAGACCCAGTACTTC. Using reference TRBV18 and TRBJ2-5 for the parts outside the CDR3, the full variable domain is NAGVMQNPRHLVRRRGQEARLRCSPMKGHSHVYWYRQLPEEGLKFMVYLQKENIIDESGMPKERFSAEFPKEGPSILRIQQVVRGDSAAYFCASSPLPENQETQYFGPGTRLLVL.

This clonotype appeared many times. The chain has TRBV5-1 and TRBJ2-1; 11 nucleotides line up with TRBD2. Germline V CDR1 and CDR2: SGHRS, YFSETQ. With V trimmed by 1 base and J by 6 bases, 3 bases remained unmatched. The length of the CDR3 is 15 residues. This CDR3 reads CASSLTSGGGNEQFF. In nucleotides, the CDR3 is TGCGCCAGCAGCTTGACTAGCGGGGGAGGCAATGAGCAGTTCTTC.

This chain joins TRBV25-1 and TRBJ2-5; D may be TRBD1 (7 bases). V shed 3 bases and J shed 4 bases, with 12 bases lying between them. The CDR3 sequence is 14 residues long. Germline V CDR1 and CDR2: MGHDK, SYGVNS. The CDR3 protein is CASSDPRGAETQYF. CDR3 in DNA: TGTGCCAGCAGTGACCCCAGGGGGGCAGAGACCCAGTACTTC.

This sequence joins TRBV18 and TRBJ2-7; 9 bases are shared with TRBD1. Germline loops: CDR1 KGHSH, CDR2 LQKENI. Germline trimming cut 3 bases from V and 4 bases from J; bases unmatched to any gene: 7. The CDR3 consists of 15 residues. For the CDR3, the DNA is TGTGCCAGCTCACCGACAGGGGGTTCATTGTACGAGCAGTACTTC. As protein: CASSPTGGSLYEQYF.

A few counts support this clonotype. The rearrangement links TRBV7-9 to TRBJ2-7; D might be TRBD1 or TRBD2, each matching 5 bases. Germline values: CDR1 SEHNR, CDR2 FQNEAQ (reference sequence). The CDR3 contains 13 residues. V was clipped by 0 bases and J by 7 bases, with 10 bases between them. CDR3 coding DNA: TGTGCCAGCAGCTTAGCCGCCTGGGGGGAGCAGTACTTC. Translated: CASSLAAWGEQYF.

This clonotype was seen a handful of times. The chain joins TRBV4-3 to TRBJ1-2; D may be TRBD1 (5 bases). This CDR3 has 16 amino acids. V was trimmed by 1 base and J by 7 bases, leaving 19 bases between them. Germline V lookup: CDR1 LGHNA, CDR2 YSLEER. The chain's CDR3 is CASSQVEGLAPFGYTF. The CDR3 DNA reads TGCGCCAGCAGCCAAGTTGAGGGGCTAGCCCCTTTTGGCTACACCTTC.

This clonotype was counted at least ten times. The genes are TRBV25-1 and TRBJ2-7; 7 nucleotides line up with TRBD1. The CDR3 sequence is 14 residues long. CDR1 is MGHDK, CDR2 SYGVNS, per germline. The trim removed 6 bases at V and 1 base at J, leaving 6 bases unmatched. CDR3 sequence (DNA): TGTGCCAGCAGGCCTGGACAGGTATCCTACGAGCAGTACTTC. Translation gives CASRPGQVSYEQYF.

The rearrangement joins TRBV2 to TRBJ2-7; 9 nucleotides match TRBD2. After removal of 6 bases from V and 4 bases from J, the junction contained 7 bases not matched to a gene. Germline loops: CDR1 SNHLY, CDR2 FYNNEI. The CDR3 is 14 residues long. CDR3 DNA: TGTGCCAGCAGGAGACGACTAGCGGAATACGAGCAGTACTTC. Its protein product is CASRRRLAEYEQYF.

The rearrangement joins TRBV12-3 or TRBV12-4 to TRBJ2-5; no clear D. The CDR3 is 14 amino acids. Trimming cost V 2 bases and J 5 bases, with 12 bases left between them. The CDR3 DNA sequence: TGTGCCAGCAGTTTATTCCCCGTCCGGGAGACCCAGTACTTC. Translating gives CASSLFPVRETQYF.